A selection of T cell receptor beta chains follows, all from one sample in a study of cytomegalovirus exposure and HLA in healthy donors. Here immunoSEQ multiplex PCR was the method, and the copy in TCRdb shows in-frame clones only, minus some. The sample lists around 180,000 clones, approximately 75% occurring once. Sequencing used PBMCs. All receptors come from a girl aged 5-17 years in good health and CMV-seronegative. CDR3s include the opening cysteine and the closing phenylalanine or tryptophan. The D gene is left open where the match is weak.

TRBD1,TRBJ1-2,13,TRBV9,CASSPGQDRFYTF
NA,TRBJ2-7,12,TRBV15,CATSPGGNEQYF
NA,TRBJ2-5,14,TRBV14,CASSQLADQETQYF
TRBD1,TRBJ2-7,14,TRBV6-5,CASSVQRGRDEQYF
TRBD2,TRBJ2-1,15,TRBV6-5,CASSPGTSGYNEQFF
TRBD1,TRBJ1-2,14,TRBV19,CASSIQTGNGGYTF
NA,TRBJ1-5,16,TRBV19,CASSIGGGHNNQPQHF
NA,TRBJ2-2,17,TRBV5-1,CASSLGPAAVNTGELFF
NA,TRBJ2-2,14,TRBV5-1,CASSFSGNTGELFF
NA,TRBJ1-2,15,TRBV9,CASSARGCCDYGYTF
TRBD1,TRBJ1-1,16,TRBV5-1,CASSPGTGRGNTEAFF
TRBD1,TRBJ1-4,14,TRBV5-1,CASSFGTGGEKLFF
NA,TRBJ1-2,13,TRBV6-1,CASRMGGIGGYTF